Each of the 9 T cell receptor beta chains below was sequenced from the same sample in a study of molecular identifiers for immune sequencing clone quantification. MiXCR, run by TCRdb on the PCR reads, gives a single entry per CDR3 protein. Among 460,000 or so distinct CDR3 sequences listed, around 21% were seen once. The specimen was naive CD8+ T cells from blood, with Jurkat cell RNA spiked in. The sample's subset: FACS-sorted CD8+CD4-CCR7+CD45RA+ naive T cells. The receptors were sampled from a human donor in good health. Some libraries in this study had Jurkat cell RNA spiked in.

V usage is TRBV25-1 and J usage is TRBJ2-5, with 9 bases fitting TRBD1. This CDR3 region has 15 residues. The germline gives CDR1 MGHDK, CDR2 SYGVNS. J gave up 1 base and V 2 bases, and 2 bases lay outside the gene matches. The DNA for the CDR3 is TGTGCCAGCAGTGAACCGGGACAGGGCCAAGAGACCCAGTACTTC. Translation gives CASSEPGQGQETQYF.

The chain employs TRBV30 and TRBJ1-3; no clear D gene. V lost 2 bases to trimming and J lost 0 bases, with 20 bases between them. The germline V gene has CDR1 GTSNPN and CDR2 SVGIG (reference sequence). The CDR3 is 18 residues long. CDR3 DNA sequence: TGTGCCTGGAGTCAACCCCGGCGCATTTCCTTCTCTGGAAACACCATATATTTT. Protein: CAWSQPRRISFSGNTIYF.

V is TRBV11-2 and J is TRBJ2-7; perhaps TRBD2 as D (6 bases). The V gene's germline CDR1 is SGHAT and CDR2 FQNNGV. V gave up 0 bases and J gave up 0 bases, with 12 bases separating them. The CDR3 loop spans 16 amino acids. CDR3 bases: TGTGCCAGCAGCTTAGAGCTAGCGCTTAGCTCCTACGAGCAGTACTTC. This codes for CASSLELALSSYEQYF.

This clonotype was seen a handful of times. This sequence joins TRBV20-1 and TRBJ2-2, with unresolved D. Per germline, CDR1 DFQATT and CDR2 SNEGSKA (reference sequence). Trimming shortened V by 2 bases and J by 0 bases, and 7 bases separated the two germline ends. The CDR3 is made up of 14 amino acids. CDR3 in amino acids: CSARQCANTGELFF. CDR3 DNA: TGCAGTGCTAGACAGTGCGCGAACACCGGGGAGCTGTTTTTT.

The chain carries TRBV14 and TRBJ1-3; a weak D match, TRBD1 (5 bases). Trimming shortened V by 8 bases and J by 4 bases, and 21 bases separated the two germline ends. This CDR3 spans 16 amino acids. Per germline, CDR1 SGHDN and CDR2 FVKESK. The CDR3 DNA is TGTGCCAGCCAGGGTACCGGGGATCGTCAAGGAAACACCATATATTTT. Translation gives CASQGTGDRQGNTIYF. Based on the CDR3 plus reference TRBV14 and TRBJ1-3, the full variable domain is EAGVTQFPSHSVIEKGQTVTLRCDPISGHDNLYWYRRVMGKEIKFLLHFVKESKQDESGMPNNRFLAERTGGTYSTLKVQPAELEDSGVYFCASQGTGDRQGNTIYFGEGSWLTVV.

This clonotype was detected ten times or more. The chain couples TRBV29-1 to TRBJ2-7; 7 bases align to TRBD2. The CDR3 sequence is 12 residues long. Germline CDR1 reads SQVTM; CDR2 reads ANQGSEA. With 5 bases clipped from V and 3 bases from J, the junction kept 4 bases outside the gene matches. CDR3 region: CSVKAGNYEQYF. The DNA of the CDR3 is TGCAGCGTTAAAGCGGGAAACTACGAGCAGTACTTC.

The sample holds one count of this clonotype. At one of its ends the junction is not consistent with the germline gene, which may arise from a read error. V and J are TRBV27 and TRBJ2-7; 11 bases are a match to TRBD2. Germline V CDR1 and CDR2: MNHEY, SMNVEV (reference sequence). CDR3 length: 14 residues. CDR3 sequence reads: CSSSPGLAGYEQYF. For the CDR3, the DNA is TGTTCCAGCAGTCCAGGACTAGCGGGTTACGAGCAGTACTTC.

This clonotype was found many times. The chain employs TRBV7-9 and TRBJ1-5; D might be TRBD1 (6 bases). The CDR3 loop spans 13 amino acids. Looked up from germline, CDR1 is SEHNR and CDR2 is FQNEAQ (reference sequence). V was shortened by 6 bases and J by 7 bases, with 13 bases between the two germline ends. CDR3 sequence reads: CASSPEGGQPQHF. The CDR3 DNA reads as TGTGCCAGCAGTCCAGAGGGGGGACAGCCCCAGCATTTT. Together with reference TRBV7-9 and TRBJ1-5, the CDR3 gives the full variable domain: DTGVSQNPRHKITKRGQNVTFRCDPISEHNRLYWYRQTLGQGPEFLTYFQNEAQLEKSRLLSDRFSAERPKGSFSTLEIQRTEQGDSAMYLCASSPEGGQPQHFGDGTRLSIL.

This clonotype was counted between two and nine times. The CDR3 region is CASSLIGGSGTGANVLTF. The CDR3 DNA reads as TGTGCCAGCAGCTTAATTGGCGGGAGTGGAACTGGGGCCAACGTCCTGACTTTC. The chain joins TRBV7-2 to TRBJ2-6, with 7 bases identical to TRBD2. Unmatched junction bases numbered 9, after V lost 2 bases and J lost 2 bases. Germline V gene lookup returns CDR1 SGHTA and CDR2 FQGNSA. The CDR3 contains 18 residues. The whole variable domain, filled in from reference TRBV7-2 and TRBJ2-6, reads GAGVSQSPSNKVTEKGKDVELRCDPISGHTALYWYRQSLGQGLEFLIYFQGNSAPDKSGLPSDRFSAERTGGSVSTLTIQRTQQEDSAVYLCASSLIGGSGTGANVLTFGAGSRLTVL.